The rows below give T cell receptor beta chains drawn from one sample of a study of post-analysis software for immune sequencing data. TCRdb re-called the PCR reads with MiXCR, one entry per CDR3 protein. Here the sample spans some 890,000 distinct CDR3 sequences, approximately 57% being singletons. Specimen: blood. The receptors were gathered from a girl aged 5 to 17 with multiple sclerosis. Each CDR3 is given with its conserved first and last residue. A D gene is named only where the DNA matches it firmly. Clone size, where shown, is once, few, many, or a class for clones that have expanded.

j_call clone_size d_call v_call cdr3_nt cdr3_aa
TRBJ1-2 - - TRBV6-5 TGTGCCAGCAGTTACTCGGAGACGGTGCTTTTTAGTGGCTATGGCTACACCTTC CASSYSETVLFSGYGYTF
TRBJ2-2 once - TRBV6-6 TGTGCCAGCAGCCGTAGACGCGCTTGCGCCGGGGAGCTGTTTTTT CASSRRRACAGELFF
TRBJ2-7 few - TRBV5-1 TGCGCCAGCATCAGTCCCTCCTACGAGCAGTACTTC CASISPSYEQYF
TRBJ2-1 - - TRBV7-3 TGTGCCAGCAGCAACTTTGCTCGGGGGATCGAGAGGGGCAATGAGCAGTTCTTC CASSNFARGIERGNEQFF
TRBJ2-3 few - TRBV29-1 TGCAGCGTTACCGGGACTGGAGTCACAGATACGCAGTATTTT CSVTGTGVTDTQYF
TRBJ2-2 - - TRBV7-3 TGTGCCAGCAGCTGGGACACGGGCACCGGGGAGCTGTTTTTT CASSWDTGTGELFF
TRBJ1-4 - - TRBV12-3/TRBV12-4 TGTGCCAGCAGTTTCAGGGGTGGTAATGAAAAACTGTTTTTT CASSFRGGNEKLFF
TRBJ2-7 - - TRBV5-1 TGTGCCAGTAGTACGGGGTACGAGCAGTACTTC CASSTGYEQYF
TRBJ2-7 few TRBD2 TRBV3-1 TGTGCCAGCCGCCAGGGCGGGGGGGCGAACGAGCAGTACTTC CASRQGGGANEQYF
TRBJ2-1 once - TRBV20-1 TGCAGTGCTGTCCTGGCTAGTGGGTACAATGAGCAGTTCTTC CSAVLASGYNEQFF
TRBJ2-7 - - TRBV7-8 TGTGCCAGCAGCGTGCAGGGGCTGGCCTACGAGCAGTACTTC CASSVQGLAYEQYF
TRBJ2-7 few TRBD2 TRBV20-1 TGCAGTGCTAGTCGGAGCGGGAGTTACTACGAGCAGTACTTC CSASRSGSYYEQYF
TRBJ1-2 - - TRBV5-1 TGCGCCAGCAGCTTAGATCCAGCTAACTATGGCTACACCTTC CASSLDPANYGYTF
TRBJ2-3 - - TRBV9 TGTGCCAGCAGCGGCCCTAGGGCAGATACGCAGTATTTT CASSGPRADTQYF
TRBJ2-5 - - TRBV15 TGTGCCACCAGCAGAGAGAGTTACCAAGAGACCCAGTACTTC CATSRESYQETQYF
TRBJ2-5 many - TRBV20-1 TGCAGTGCTAGACAGGGAGGAGAGACCCAGTACTTC CSARQGGETQYF
TRBJ2-1 - - TRBV5-5 TGTGCCAGCACCGATTATTCGTGGGTGGGCAATGAGCAGTTCTTC CASTDYSWVGNEQFF
TRBJ2-1 - TRBD2 TRBV12-5 TGTGCTAGTGGTCCTAGCGGGAGTGCCTATGAGCAGTTCTTC CASGPSGSAYEQFF
TRBJ1-5 - - TRBV5-1 TGCGCCAGCAGCATGGCCGGGGATCAGCCCCAGCATTTT CASSMAGDQPQHF
TRBJ1-1 - - TRBV20-1 TGCAGTGCTAGGCGGGGGGGCCCGGTTGAAGCTTTCTTT CSARRGGPVEAFF
TRBJ1-2 - - TRBV20-1 TGCAGTGCTAGCGAATCCCCCAGGGCCCTATGGTGGGGCTACACCTTC CSASESPRALWWGYTF
TRBJ2-4 - TRBD2 TRBV10-3 TGTGCCATCAGTCTAGCGGGAGGCTCCAAAAACATTCAGTACTTC CAISLAGGSKNIQYF
TRBJ2-7 - - TRBV28 TGTGCCAGCAACCGCCCGGCTAGCGTGATCCACGAGCAGTACTTC CASNRPASVIHEQYF
TRBJ2-6 - - TRBV5-1 TGCGCCAGCAGCAGGGGCAGTACCCCCTCGGGGGCCAACGTCCTGACTTTC CASSRGSTPSGANVLTF
TRBJ1-4 - - TRBV20-1 TGCAGTATCCGGACCATTAATGAAAAACTGTTTTTT CSIRTINEKLFF
TRBJ2-3 - TRBD2 TRBV15 TGTGCCACCAGCAGAACCGGGACTAGCAGCGGGGGGCAGTATTTT CATSRTGTSSGGQYF
TRBJ1-2 - TRBD1 TRBV7-9 TGTGCCAGCAGCTTAGGGGCAGGGGGGCCTAACTATGGCTACACCTTC CASSLGAGGPNYGYTF
TRBJ1-6 - TRBD1 TRBV3-1 TGTGCCAGCAGCCAACCGGGACAGGGCCCTCTCCACTTT CASSQPGQGPLHF
TRBJ2-1 - TRBD2 TRBV20-1 TGCAGTGCTAGAGATCCCTGGACTAGCGGGGGGCACAATGAGCAGTTCTTC CSARDPWTSGGHNEQFF
TRBJ1-1 - - TRBV6-5 TGTGCCAGCAGTTACCTTGTAGACAGGAACACTGAAGCTTTCTTT CASSYLVDRNTEAFF
TRBJ1-2 few - TRBV7-8 TGTGCCAGCAGCCCTAAGCAACCGGGGCGGAACTATGGCTACACCTTC CASSPKQPGRNYGYTF
TRBJ2-7 - - TRBV29-1 TGCAGCGTTGAGACAGGACCGAGCTCCTACGAGCAGTACTTC CSVETGPSSYEQYF
TRBJ2-7 - - TRBV7-3 TGTGCCAGCAGCTCCGGTGTAGGCCCCTACGAGCAGTACTTC CASSSGVGPYEQYF
TRBJ2-7 once TRBD1 TRBV5-1 TGCGCCAGCAGCTTGGGGACAGGACCCGCTTCCTACGAGCAGTACTTC CASSLGTGPASYEQYF
TRBJ2-7 few - TRBV10-3 TGTGCCATCAGTGGGGGGACGGGAGAGAACCTCGTCGAGCAGTACTTC CAISGGTGENLVEQYF
TRBJ2-1 - TRBD1 TRBV5-1 TGCGCCAGCAGCTACCAAGGGACAGCCAACAATGAGCAGTTCTTC CASSYQGTANNEQFF
TRBJ2-7 few - TRBV6-6 TGTGCCAGCAGTTACTCCCTCGGGAGCTCCAGGCCCTACGAGCAGTACTTC CASSYSLGSSRPYEQYF
TRBJ2-2 once - TRBV27 TGTGCCAGCAGAGCAGGGGTCCCCGGGGAGCTGTTTTTT CASRAGVPGELFF
TRBJ2-7 few - TRBV11-2 TGTGCCAGCAGCTTAGAAGGGGCGACCAACGAGGAATCCTACGAGCAGTACTTC CASSLEGATNEESYEQYF
TRBJ2-7 few - TRBV20-1 TGCAGTGCTGGGCTAGCAGCACCCGGGGACGAGCAGTACTTC CSAGLAAPGDEQYF
TRBJ2-1 - TRBD1 TRBV29-1 TGCAGCGTTGAAGGGGACAGGGCGCGCACTGGAGTCGATGAGCAGTTCTTC CSVEGDRARTGVDEQFF
TRBJ1-1 - TRBD1 TRBV10-3 TGTGCCATCAATCCGACAGGGTCCGACACTGAAGCTTTCTTT CAINPTGSDTEAFF
TRBJ2-7 - - TRBV12-3/TRBV12-4 TGTGCCAGCATGTCCCTCATACTCCCCTACGAGCAGTACTTC CASMSLILPYEQYF
TRBJ1-1 - TRBD1 TRBV29-1 TGCAGCGGCGGGACAGGGGGCAGCAACACTGAAGCTTTCTTT CSGGTGGSNTEAFF
TRBJ2-1 - - TRBV6-1 TGTGCCAGCAGGATGAGGGGGGTGGAGCAGTTCTTC CASRMRGVEQFF
TRBJ2-7 - - TRBV5-1 TGCGCCAGCAGCCGGGAGATTGAGGAGTACGAGCAGTACTTC CASSREIEEYEQYF
TRBJ2-1 - TRBD2 TRBV5-1 TGCGCCAGCAGCTTGGTAGCGGGGGCCCCGGATGAGCAGTTCTTC CASSLVAGAPDEQFF
TRBJ2-7 few - TRBV12-3/TRBV12-4 TGTGCCAGCAGTTTAGAAGCAAGGGGTCCCTACGAGCAGTACTTC CASSLEARGPYEQYF
TRBJ2-4 few TRBD2 TRBV27 TGTGCCAGCAGTTTGTCAGCGGGAGCTGGAAACATTCAGTACTTC CASSLSAGAGNIQYF
TRBJ2-5 many TRBD2 TRBV29-1 TGCAGCGTCCAGGGGACTAGCGGTCCGTACCAAGAGACCCAGTACTTC CSVQGTSGPYQETQYF
TRBJ2-2 - - TRBV18 TGTGCCAGCTCAACCAGCAGGGCGGACACCGGGGAGCTGTTTTTT CASSTSRADTGELFF
TRBJ2-1 - - TRBV6-2/TRBV6-3 TGTGCCAGCAGCAGAGGGGCTAGCTCGGGGAATGAGCAGTTCTTC CASSRGASSGNEQFF
TRBJ2-3 once - TRBV7-6 TGTGCCAGCAGCTTAGGCTCACAAGCAGCTAGCACAGATACGCAGTATTTT CASSLGSQAASTDTQYF